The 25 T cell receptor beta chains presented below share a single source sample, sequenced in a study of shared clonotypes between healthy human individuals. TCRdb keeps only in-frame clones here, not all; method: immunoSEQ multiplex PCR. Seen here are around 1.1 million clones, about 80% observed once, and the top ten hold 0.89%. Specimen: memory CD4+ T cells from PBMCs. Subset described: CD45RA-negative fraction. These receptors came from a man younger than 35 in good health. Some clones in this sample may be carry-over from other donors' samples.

CDR3 DNA sequence: TGTGCCAGCAGGTTGGGCGGGGGAGATACGCAGTATTTT. Translating it yields CASRLGGGDTQYF. The chain uses TRBV7-2 and TRBJ2-3, with 7 bases lining up with TRBD2. Germline CDR1 and CDR2: SGHTA and FQGNSA. The CDR3 consists of 13 residues. Unmatched junction bases numbered 5, after V lost 6 bases and J lost 5 bases.

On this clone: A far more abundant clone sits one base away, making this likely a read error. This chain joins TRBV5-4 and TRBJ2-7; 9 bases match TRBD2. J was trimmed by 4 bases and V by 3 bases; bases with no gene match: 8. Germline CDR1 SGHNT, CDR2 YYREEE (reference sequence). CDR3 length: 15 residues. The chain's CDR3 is CASSWAGGRGYEQYF. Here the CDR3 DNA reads TGTGCCAGCAGCTGGGCTGGCGGGAGGGGATACGAGCAGTACTTC. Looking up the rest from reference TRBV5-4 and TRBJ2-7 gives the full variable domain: ETGVTQSPTHLIKTRGQQVTLRCSSQSGHNTVSWYQQALGQGPQFIFQYYREEENGRGNFPPRFSGLQFPNYSSELNVNALELDDSALYLCASSWAGGRGYEQYFGPGTRLTVT.

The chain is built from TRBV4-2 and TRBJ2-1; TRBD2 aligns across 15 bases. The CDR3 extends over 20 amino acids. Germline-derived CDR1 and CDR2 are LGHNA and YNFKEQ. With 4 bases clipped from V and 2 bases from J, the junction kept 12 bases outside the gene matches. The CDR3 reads CASSPPRRGTSGRTYNEQFF. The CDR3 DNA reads TGTGCCAGCAGCCCGCCCCGGAGAGGGACTAGCGGGAGGACCTACAATGAGCAGTTCTTC.

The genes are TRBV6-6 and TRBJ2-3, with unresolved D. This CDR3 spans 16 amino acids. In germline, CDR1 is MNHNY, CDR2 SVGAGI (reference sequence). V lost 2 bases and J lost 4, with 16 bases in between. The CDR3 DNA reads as TGTGCCAGCAGTTACGGTAGTGGCCTAACGGCAGATACGCAGTATTTT. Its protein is CASSYGSGLTADTQYF.

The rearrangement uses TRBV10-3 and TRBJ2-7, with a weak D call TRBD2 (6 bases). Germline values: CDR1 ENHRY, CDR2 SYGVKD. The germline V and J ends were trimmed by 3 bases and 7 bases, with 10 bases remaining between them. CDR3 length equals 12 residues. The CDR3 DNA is TGTGCCATCAGTGAATTCGCGGGGGAGCAGTACTTC. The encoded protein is CAISEFAGEQYF.

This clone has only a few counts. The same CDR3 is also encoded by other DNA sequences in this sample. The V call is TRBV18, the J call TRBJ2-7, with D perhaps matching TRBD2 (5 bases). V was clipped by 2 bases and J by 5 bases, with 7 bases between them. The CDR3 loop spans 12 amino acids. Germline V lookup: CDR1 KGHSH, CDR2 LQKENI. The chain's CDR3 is CASSPTRDEQYF. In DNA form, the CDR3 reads TGTGCCAGCTCACCAACGAGGGACGAGCAGTACTTC.

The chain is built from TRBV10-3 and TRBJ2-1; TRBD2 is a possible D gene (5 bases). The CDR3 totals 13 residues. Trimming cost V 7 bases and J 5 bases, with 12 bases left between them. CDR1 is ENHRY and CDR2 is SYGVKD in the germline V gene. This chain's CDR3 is CAITGREDNEQFF. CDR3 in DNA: TGTGCCATCACGGGTCGGGAAGACAATGAGCAGTTCTTC.

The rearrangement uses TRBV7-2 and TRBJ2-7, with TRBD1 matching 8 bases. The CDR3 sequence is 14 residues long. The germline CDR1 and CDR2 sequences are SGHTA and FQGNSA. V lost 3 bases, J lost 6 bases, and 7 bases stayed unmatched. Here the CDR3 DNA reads TGTGCCAGCAGCTTTGGGCAGGGGGCGTCCGAGCAGTACTTC. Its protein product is CASSFGQGASEQYF.

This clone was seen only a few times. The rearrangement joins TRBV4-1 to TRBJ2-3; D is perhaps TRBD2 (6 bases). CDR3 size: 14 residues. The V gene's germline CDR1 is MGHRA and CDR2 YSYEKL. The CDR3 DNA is TGCGCTCAACTCGGGTCGGGAGCGGGAGATACGCAGTATTTT. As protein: CAQLGSGAGDTQYF.

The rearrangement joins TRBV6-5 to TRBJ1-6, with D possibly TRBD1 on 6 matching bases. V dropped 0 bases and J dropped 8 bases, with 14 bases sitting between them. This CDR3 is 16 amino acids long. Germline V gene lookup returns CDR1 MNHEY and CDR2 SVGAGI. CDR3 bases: TGTGCCAGCAGTTACTCTCGGGGGAAGGGGGATTCACCCCTCCACTTT. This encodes CASSYSRGKGDSPLHF.

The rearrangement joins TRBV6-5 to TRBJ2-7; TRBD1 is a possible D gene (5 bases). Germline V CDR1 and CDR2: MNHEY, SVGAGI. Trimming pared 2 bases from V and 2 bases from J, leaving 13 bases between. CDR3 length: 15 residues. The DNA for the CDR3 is TGTGCCAGCAGTTACAACCCGCCAGGGACCTACGAGCAGTACTTC. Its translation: CASSYNPPGTYEQYF.

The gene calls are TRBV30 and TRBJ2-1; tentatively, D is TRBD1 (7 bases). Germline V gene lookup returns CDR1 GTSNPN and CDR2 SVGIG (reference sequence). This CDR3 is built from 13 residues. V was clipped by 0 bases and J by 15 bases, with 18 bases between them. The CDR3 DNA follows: TGTGCCTGGAGTGTAATCGGCAGGGGGGTTGTGTTCTTC. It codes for CAWSVIGRGVVFF.

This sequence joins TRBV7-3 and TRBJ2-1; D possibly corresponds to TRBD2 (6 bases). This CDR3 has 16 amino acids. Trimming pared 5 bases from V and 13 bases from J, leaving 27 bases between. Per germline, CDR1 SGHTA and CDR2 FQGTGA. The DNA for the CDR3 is TGTGCCAGCAGCCGTAATGGAGGGACCGCCGAAGTCAGCCAGTTCTTC. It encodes CASSRNGGTAEVSQFF.

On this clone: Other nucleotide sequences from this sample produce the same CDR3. The CDR3 sequence: CASSEGGSYEQYF. CDR3 sequence (DNA): TGTGCCAGCAGTGAAGGGGGCTCCTACGAGCAGTACTTC. V gene TRBV6-1 combines with J gene TRBJ2-7; D not certain. Germline V lookup: CDR1 MNHNS, CDR2 SASEGT. Trimming pared 1 base from V and 0 bases from J, leaving 4 bases between. The CDR3 has 13 amino acids.

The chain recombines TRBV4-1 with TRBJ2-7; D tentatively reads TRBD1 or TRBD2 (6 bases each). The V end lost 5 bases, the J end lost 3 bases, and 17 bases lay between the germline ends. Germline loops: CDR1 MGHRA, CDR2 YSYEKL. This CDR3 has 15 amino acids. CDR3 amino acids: CASSGFGGPVYEQYF. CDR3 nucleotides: TGCGCCAGCAGCGGGTTTGGGGGGCCCGTCTACGAGCAGTACTTC.

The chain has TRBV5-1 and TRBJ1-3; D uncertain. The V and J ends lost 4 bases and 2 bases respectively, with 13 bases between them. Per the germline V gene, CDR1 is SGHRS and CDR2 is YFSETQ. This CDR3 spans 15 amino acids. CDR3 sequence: CASSLVGYTGNTIYF. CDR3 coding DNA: TGCGCCAGCAGCCTCGTCGGATACACTGGAAACACCATATATTTT.

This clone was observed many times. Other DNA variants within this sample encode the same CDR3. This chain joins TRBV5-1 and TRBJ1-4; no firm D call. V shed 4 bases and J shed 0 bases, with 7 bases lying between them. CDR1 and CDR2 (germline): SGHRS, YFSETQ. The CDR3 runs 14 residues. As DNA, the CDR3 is TGCGCCAGCAGCCCTACGACAACTAATGAAAAACTGTTTTTT. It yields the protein CASSPTTTNEKLFF.

In DNA form, the CDR3 reads TGTGCCAGCAGCGTAGGGTCAGCCCTCGACCCCCTCGAGCAGTACTTC. The encoded protein is CASSVGSALDPLEQYF. V and J are TRBV9 and TRBJ2-7; D gene uncertain. Germline V CDR1 and CDR2: SGDLS, YYNGEE. The CDR3 is 16 residues long. V lost 0 bases to trimming and J lost 6 bases, with 19 bases between them.

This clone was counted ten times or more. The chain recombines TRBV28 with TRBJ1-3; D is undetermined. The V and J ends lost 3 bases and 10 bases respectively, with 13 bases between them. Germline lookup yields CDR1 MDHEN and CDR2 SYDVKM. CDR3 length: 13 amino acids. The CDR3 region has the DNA TGTGCCAGCAGTTTCCCCCAGACCGGTACCATATATTTT. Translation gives CASSFPQTGTIYF.

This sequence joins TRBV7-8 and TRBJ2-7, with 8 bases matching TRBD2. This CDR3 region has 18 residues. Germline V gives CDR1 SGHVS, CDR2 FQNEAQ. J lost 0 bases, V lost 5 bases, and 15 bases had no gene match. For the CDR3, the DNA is TGTGCCAGCAGCCCCGTTGGGTTGGTAGCGGGAACCTCCTACGAGCAGTACTTC. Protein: CASSPVGLVAGTSYEQYF.

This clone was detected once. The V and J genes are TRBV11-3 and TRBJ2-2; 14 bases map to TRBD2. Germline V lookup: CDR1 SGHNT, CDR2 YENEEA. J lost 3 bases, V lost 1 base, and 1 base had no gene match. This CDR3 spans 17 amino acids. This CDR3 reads CASSLGGLAGDTGELFF. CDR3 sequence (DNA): TGTGCCAGCAGCTTAGGGGGACTAGCGGGAGACACCGGGGAGCTGTTTTTT.

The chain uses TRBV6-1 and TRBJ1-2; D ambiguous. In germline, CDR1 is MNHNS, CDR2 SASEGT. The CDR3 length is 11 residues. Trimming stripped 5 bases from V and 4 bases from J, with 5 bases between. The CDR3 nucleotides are TGTGCCAGCAGTCCCCCCTATGGCTACACCTTC. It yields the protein CASSPPYGYTF.

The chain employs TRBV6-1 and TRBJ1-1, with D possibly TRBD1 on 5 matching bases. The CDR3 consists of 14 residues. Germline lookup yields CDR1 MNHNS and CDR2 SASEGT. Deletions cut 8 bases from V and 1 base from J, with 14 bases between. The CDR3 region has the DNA TGTGCCAGCGGGAGGGAGGGACCGAACACTGAAGCTTTCTTT. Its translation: CASGREGPNTEAFF.

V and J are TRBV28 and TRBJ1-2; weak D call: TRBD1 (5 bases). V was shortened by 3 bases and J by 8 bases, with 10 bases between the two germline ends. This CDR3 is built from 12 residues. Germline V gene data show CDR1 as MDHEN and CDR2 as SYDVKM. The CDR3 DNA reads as TGTGCCAGCAGTTTTGGGGGGGTAGGCTACACCTTC. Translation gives CASSFGGVGYTF.

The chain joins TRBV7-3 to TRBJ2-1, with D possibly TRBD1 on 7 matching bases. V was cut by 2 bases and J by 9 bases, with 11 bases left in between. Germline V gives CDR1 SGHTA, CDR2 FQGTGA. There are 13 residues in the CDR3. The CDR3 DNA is TGTGCCAGCAGCTTACAGGGGGGTGGTGAGCAGTTCTTC. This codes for CASSLQGGGEQFF.